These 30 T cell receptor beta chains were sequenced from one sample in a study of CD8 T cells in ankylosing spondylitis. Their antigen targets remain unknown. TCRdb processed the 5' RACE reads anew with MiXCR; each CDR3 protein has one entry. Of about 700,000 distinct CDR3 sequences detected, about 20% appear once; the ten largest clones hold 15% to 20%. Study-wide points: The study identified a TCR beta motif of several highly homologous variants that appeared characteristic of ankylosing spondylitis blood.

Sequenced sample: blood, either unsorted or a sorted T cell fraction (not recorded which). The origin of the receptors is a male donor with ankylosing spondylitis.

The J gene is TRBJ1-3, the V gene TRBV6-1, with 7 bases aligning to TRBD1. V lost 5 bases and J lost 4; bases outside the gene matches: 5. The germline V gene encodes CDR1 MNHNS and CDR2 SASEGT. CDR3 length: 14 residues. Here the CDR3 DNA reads TGTGCCAGCAGTCGGGACAGTGGAGGAAACACCATATATTTT. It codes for CASSRDSGGNTIYF.

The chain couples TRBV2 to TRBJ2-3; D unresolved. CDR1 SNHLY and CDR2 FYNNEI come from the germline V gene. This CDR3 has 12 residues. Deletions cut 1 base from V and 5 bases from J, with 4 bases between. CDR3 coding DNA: TGTGCCAGCAGTGAAGGCGAAGATACGCAGTATTTT. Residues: CASSEGEDTQYF. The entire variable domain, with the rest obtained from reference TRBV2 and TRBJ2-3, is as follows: EPEVTQTPSHQVTQMGQEVILRCVPISNHLYFYWYRQILGQKVEFLVSFYNNEISEKSEIFDDQFSVERPDGSNFTLKIRSTKLEDSAMYFCASSEGEDTQYFGPGTRLTVL.

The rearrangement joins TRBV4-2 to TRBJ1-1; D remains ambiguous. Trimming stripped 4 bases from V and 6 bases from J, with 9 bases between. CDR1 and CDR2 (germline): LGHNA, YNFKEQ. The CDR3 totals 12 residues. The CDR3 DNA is TGTGCCAGCAGCCTCTTCGGCTCTGAAGCTTTCTTT. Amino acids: CASSLFGSEAFF.

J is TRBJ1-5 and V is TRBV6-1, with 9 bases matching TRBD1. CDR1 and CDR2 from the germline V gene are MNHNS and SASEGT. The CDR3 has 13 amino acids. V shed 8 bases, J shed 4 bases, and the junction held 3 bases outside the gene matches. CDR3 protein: CASGDRVNQPQHF. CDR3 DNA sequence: TGTGCCAGCGGGGACAGGGTGAATCAGCCCCAGCATTTT.

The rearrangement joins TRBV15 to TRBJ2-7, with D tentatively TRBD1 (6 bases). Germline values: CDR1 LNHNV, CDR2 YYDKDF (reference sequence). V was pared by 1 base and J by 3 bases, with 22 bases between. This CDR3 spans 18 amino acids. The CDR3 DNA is TGTGCCACCAGCAGAGGGCCGGAAGATTACAGGGTTCACTACGAGCAGTACTTC. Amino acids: CATSRGPEDYRVHYEQYF. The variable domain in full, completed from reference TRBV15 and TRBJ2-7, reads DAMVIQNPRYQVTQFGKPVTLSCSQTLNHNVMYWYQQKSSQAPKLLFHYYDKDFNNEADTPDNFQSRRPNTSFCFLDIRSPGLGDTAMYLCATSRGPEDYRVHYEQYFGPGTRLTVT.

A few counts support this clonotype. CDR3 protein: CSARDWDSGNTIYF. The CDR3 DNA sequence: TGCAGTGCTAGAGATTGGGACTCTGGAAACACCATATATTTT. The V gene is TRBV20-1, the J gene TRBJ1-3; D is uncertain. CDR1 is DFQATT and CDR2 is SNEGSKA in the germline V gene (reference sequence). This CDR3 is built from 14 residues. V lost 0 bases, J lost 0 bases, and 6 bases lay in between.

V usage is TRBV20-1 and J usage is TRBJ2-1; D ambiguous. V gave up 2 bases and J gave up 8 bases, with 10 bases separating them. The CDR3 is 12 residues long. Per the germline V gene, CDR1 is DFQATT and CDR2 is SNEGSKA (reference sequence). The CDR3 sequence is CSARPPADEQFF. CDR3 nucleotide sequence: TGCAGTGCTAGACCCCCCGCGGATGAGCAGTTCTTC.

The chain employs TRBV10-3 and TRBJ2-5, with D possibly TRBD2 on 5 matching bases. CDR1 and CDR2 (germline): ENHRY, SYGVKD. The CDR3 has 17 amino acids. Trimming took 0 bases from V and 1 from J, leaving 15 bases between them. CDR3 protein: CAISESRKQRGQETQYF. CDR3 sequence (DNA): TGTGCCATCAGTGAGTCGAGAAAACAACGGGGCCAAGAGACCCAGTACTTC.

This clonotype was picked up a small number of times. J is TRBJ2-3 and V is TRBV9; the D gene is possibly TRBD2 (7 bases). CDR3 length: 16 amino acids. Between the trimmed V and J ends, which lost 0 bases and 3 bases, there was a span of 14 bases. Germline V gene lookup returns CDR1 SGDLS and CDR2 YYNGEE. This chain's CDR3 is CASSVGEGGLTDTQYF. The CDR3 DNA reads TGTGCCAGCAGCGTAGGGGAGGGGGGGTTAACAGATACGCAGTATTTT.

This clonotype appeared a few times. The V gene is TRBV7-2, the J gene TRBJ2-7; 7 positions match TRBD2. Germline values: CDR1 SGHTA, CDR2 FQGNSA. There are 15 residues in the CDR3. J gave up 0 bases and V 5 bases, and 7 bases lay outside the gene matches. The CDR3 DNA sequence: TGTGCCAGCAGCCAAAGCGGGAAGGGCTCCTACGAGCAGTACTTC. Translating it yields CASSQSGKGSYEQYF.

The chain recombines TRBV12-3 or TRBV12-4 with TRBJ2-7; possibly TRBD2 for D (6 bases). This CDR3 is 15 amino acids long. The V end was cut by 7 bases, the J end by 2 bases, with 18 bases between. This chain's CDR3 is CASNSNGGSPYEQYF. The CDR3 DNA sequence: TGTGCCAGCAACAGCAATGGGGGGTCCCCCTACGAGCAGTACTTC.

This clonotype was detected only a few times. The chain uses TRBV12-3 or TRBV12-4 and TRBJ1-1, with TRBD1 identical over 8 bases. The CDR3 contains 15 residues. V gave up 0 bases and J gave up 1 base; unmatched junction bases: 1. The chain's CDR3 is CASSLAGQANTEAFF. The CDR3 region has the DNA TGTGCCAGCAGTTTAGCGGGACAGGCGAACACTGAAGCTTTCTTT.

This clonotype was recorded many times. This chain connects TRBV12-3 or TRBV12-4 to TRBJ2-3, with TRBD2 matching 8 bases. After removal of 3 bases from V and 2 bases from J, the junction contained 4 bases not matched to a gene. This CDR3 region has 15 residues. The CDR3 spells CASSLSGGPTDTQYF. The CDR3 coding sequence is TGTGCCAGCAGTTTGAGCGGGGGTCCCACAGATACGCAGTATTTT.

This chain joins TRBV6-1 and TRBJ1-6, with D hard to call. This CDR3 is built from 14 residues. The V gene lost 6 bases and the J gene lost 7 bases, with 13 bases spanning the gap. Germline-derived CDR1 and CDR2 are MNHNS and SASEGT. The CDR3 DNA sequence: TGTGCCAGCAGACCGCTAGGCGGAAATTCACCCCTCCACTTT. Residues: CASRPLGGNSPLHF.

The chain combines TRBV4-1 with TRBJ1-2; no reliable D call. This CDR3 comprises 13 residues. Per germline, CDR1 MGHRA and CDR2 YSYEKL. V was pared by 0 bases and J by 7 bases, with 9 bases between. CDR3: CASSQELPAGYTF. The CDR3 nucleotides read TGCGCCAGCAGCCAAGAGCTGCCTGCTGGCTACACCTTC.

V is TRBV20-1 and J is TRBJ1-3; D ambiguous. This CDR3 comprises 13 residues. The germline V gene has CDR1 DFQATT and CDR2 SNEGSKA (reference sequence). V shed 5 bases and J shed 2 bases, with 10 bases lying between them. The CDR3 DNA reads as TGCAGTGCTCTCAGGAGCGCTGGAAACACCATATATTTT. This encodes CSALRSAGNTIYF.

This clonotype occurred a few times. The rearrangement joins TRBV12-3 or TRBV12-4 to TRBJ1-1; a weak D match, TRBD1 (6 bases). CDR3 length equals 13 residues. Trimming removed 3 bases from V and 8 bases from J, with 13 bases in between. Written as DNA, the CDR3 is TGTGCCAGCAGTTTTTATCAGGGGTCCGAAGCTTTCTTT. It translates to CASSFYQGSEAFF.

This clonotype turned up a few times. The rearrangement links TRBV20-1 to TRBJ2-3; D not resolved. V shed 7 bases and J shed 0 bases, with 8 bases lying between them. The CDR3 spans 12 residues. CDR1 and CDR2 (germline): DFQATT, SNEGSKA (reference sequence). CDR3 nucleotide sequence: TGCAGTGTAGTGGGGAGCACAGATACGCAGTATTTT. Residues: CSVVGSTDTQYF.

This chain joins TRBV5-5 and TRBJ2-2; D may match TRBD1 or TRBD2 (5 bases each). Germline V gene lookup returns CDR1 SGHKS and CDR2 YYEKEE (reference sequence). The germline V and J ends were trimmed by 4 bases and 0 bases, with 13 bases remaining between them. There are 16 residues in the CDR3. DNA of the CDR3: TGTGCCAGCAGCAAGGGACCTTCTTCGAACACCGGGGAGCTGTTTTTT. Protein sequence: CASSKGPSSNTGELFF.

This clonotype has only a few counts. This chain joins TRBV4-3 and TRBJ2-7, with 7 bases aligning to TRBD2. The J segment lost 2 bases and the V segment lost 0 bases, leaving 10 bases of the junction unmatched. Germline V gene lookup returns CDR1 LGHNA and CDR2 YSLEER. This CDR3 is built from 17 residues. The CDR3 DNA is TGCGCCAGCAGCCAAGATCGGGGAGGACTAGGGGCCTACGAGCAGTACTTC. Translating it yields CASSQDRGGLGAYEQYF.

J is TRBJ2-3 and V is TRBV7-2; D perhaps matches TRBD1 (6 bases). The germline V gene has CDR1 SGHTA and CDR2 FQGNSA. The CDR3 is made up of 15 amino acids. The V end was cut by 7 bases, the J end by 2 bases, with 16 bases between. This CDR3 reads CASTTGTRNTDTQYF. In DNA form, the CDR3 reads TGTGCCAGCACAACCGGGACAAGGAACACAGATACGCAGTATTTT.

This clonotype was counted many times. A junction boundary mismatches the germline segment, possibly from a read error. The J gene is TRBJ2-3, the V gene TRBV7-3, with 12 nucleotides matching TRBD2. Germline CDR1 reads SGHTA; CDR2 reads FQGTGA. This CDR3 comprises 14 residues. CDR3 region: CASSLGLAGDTQYF. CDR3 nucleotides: TGCGCCAGCAGCCTGGGACTAGCGGGAGATACGCAGTATTTT.

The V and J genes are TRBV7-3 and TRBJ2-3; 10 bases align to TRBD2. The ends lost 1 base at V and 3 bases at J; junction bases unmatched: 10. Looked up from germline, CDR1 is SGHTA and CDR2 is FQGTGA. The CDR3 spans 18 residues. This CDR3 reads CASSLKGPSGSVTDTQYF. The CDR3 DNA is TGTGCCAGCAGCTTAAAGGGCCCTAGCGGGAGTGTGACAGATACGCAGTATTTT.

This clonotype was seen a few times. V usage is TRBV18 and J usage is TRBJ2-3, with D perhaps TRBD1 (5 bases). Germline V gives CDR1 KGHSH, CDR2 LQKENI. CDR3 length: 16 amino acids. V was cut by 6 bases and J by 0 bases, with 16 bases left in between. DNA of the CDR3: TGTGCCAGCTCGCCCGACAGAGCACCTAGCACAGATACGCAGTATTTT. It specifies CASSPDRAPSTDTQYF.

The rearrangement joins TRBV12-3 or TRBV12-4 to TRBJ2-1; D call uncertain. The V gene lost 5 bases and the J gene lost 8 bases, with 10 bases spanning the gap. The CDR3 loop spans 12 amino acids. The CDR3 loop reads CASSLNGYEQFF. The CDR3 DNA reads TGTGCCAGCAGTCTGAACGGCTATGAGCAGTTCTTC.

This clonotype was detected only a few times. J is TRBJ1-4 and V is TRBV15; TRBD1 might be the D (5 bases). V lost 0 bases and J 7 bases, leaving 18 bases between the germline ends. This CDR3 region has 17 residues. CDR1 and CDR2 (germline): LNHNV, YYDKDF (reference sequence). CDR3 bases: TGTGCCACCAGCAGAGATTGGGGCTCCCGGGGAAGTGAAAAACTGTTTTTT. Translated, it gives CATSRDWGSRGSEKLFF.

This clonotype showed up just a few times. CDR3 bases: TGTGCCACCGCCCTGGGGGAGGGCACAGATACGCAGTATTTT. Its translation: CATALGEGTDTQYF. The V gene is TRBV6-1, the J gene TRBJ2-3; tentatively, D is TRBD2 (6 bases). This CDR3 contains 14 residues. Germline assignment: CDR1 MNHNS and CDR2 SASEGT. Between the trimmed V and J ends, which lost 10 bases and 1 base, there was a span of 15 bases.

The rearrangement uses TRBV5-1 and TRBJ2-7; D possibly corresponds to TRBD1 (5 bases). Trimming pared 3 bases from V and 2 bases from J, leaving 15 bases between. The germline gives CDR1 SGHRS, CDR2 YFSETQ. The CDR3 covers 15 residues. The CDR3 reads CASSYGGQGTYEQYF. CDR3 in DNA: TGCGCCAGCAGCTATGGCGGCCAGGGAACCTACGAGCAGTACTTC.

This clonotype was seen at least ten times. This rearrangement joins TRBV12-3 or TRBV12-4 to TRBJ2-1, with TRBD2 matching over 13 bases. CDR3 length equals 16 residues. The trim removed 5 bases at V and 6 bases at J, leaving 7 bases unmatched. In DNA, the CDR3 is TGTGCCAGCAGTGCCAGACTAGCGGGGGGTGGCAATGAGCAGTTCTTC. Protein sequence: CASSARLAGGGNEQFF.

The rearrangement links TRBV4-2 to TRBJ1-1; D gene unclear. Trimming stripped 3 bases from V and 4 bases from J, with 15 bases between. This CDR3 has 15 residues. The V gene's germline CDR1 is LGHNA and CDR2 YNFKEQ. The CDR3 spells CASSHPPPPGTEAFF. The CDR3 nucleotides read TGTGCCAGCAGCCATCCCCCCCCGCCCGGCACTGAAGCTTTCTTT.